This entry features one TCR beta chain sequence. Antigen: not known. The source of the sample is a study of T cell responses to AZD1222 COVID-19 vaccine. Notes on the study in general: There were repertoire samples only from the period after the peak T cell response.

Clones were read by immunoSEQ multiplex PCR, and TCRdb kept only the in-frame ones, dropping some. The sample has 100,000 to 120,000 clones, approximately 90% seen once; the top ten hold 9% to 9.5%. Trimming removed 1 base from V and 3 bases from J, with 7 bases in between. Germline V CDR1 and CDR2: SGHTA, FQGNSA. CDR3 length equals 14 residues. The sequences come from peripheral blood, collected on day 0 of AZD1222 vaccination. This clonotype originated in an adult in good health. This chain joins TRBV7-2 and TRBJ1-3; D gene ambiguous. In DNA, the CDR3 is TGTGCCAGCAGCTTAGACAGTTTTGGAAACACCATATATTTT. Translating it yields CASSLDSFGNTIYF.